These T cell receptor beta chains were read from a single sample in a study of CD8 T cells in ankylosing spondylitis. One entry per CDR3 protein results from TCRdb running MiXCR on the 5' RACE reads. This table holds around 53,000 distinct CDR3 sequences, roughly 7.3% found once. The sequencing sample was made of blood, either unsorted or a sorted T cell fraction (not recorded which). The source is a female donor with ankylosing spondylitis or in good health (not recorded which). Each CDR3 is given with its conserved first and last residue. D genes are given only for firm matches. Some rows mark clone size as missing; the rest say once, few, many or name a class of expanded clone.

CDR3 length | D gene | J gene | clone size | V gene | CDR3 protein | CDR3 DNA
13 | NA | TRBJ2-5 | NA | TRBV7-2 | CASSPGTEETQYF | TGTGCCAGCAGCCCCGGGACGGAAGAGACCCAGTACTTC
16 | NA | TRBJ1-2 | many | TRBV20-1 | CSARTRVPNSTYGYTF | TGCAGTGCTAGGACACGGGTCCCCAACTCAACCTATGGCTACACCTTC
14 | TRBD1 | TRBJ2-1 | many | TRBV7-2 | CASSSQGQYNEQFF | TGTGCCAGCAGCTCACAGGGACAGTACAATGAGCAGTTCTTC
14 | TRBD2 | TRBJ2-3 | many | TRBV2 | CATQLSGGVDTQYF | TGTGCCACCCAGTTGAGCGGGGGGGTAGATACGCAGTATTTT
17 | TRBD2 | TRBJ2-1 | many | TRBV5-1 | CASTSEGLAGGYNEQFF | TGCGCCAGCACCTCTGAGGGACTAGCGGGGGGCTACAATGAGCAGTTCTTC
11 | NA | TRBJ2-2 | NA | TRBV12-3/TRBV12-4 | CASFYTGELFF | TGTGCCAGCTTTTACACCGGGGAGCTGTTTTTT
15 | TRBD1 | TRBJ2-5 | NA | TRBV7-6 | CASSRKGGYQETQYF | TGTGCCAGCAGCCGTAAAGGGGGCTACCAAGAGACCCAGTACTTC
14 | NA | TRBJ1-4 | few | TRBV5-1 | CASSPRQPNEKLFF | TGCGCCAGCAGCCCACGACAGCCTAATGAAAAACTGTTTTTT
13 | TRBD1 | TRBJ2-5 | many | TRBV3-1 | CASSPRGQGTQYF | TGTGCCAGCAGCCCCCGGGGACAGGGAACCCAGTACTTC
14 | TRBD1 | TRBJ1-4 | many | TRBV20-1 | CSATPSDRGEKLFF | TGCAGTGCTACCCCCTCGGACAGGGGAGAAAAACTGTTTTTT
13 | NA | TRBJ1-2 | few | TRBV7-2 | CASSFYGSPRSTF | TGTGCCAGCAGCTTTTACGGATCTCCTAGGAGCACCTTC
15 | TRBD2 | TRBJ2-2 | many | TRBV20-1 | CSARVGGGTSGELFF | TGCAGTGCTAGAGTGGGGGGGGGGACCTCCGGGGAGCTGTTTTTT
12 | NA | TRBJ1-1 | many | TRBV29-1 | CSVGGGMFEAFF | TGCAGCGTTGGCGGGGGGATGTTTGAAGCTTTCTTT
15 | TRBD1 | TRBJ1-2 | NA | TRBV20-1 | CSARARQGNNHGYTF | TGCAGTGCTAGAGCCCGACAGGGGAATAACCATGGCTACACCTTC
15 | NA | TRBJ1-1 | many | TRBV20-1 | CSARDPQGGGTEAFF | TGCAGTGCTAGAGACCCCCAGGGAGGGGGGACTGAAGCTTTCTTT
15 | NA | TRBJ1-1 | many | TRBV3-1 | CASSHQRVKNTEAFF | TGTGCCAGCAGCCACCAAAGGGTCAAAAACACTGAAGCTTTCTTT
18 | TRBD2 | TRBJ2-5 | many | TRBV20-1 | CSARDFVVTSGGRETQYF | TGCAGTGCTAGAGATTTTGTAGTGACTAGCGGGGGTAGGGAGACCCAGTACTTC
15 | NA | TRBJ1-2 | NA | TRBV7-2 | CASSPRTYPSGGYTF | TGTGCCAGCAGCCCCAGGACTTACCCGTCGGGTGGCTACACCTTC
14 | NA | TRBJ2-7 | many | TRBV19 | CASSMGQGKSEQYF | TGTGCCAGTAGTATGGGGCAGGGTAAATCCGAGCAGTACTTC
12 | TRBD2 | TRBJ2-3 | many | TRBV20-1 | CILGLARDTQYF | TGCATCCTGGGACTAGCGAGAGATACGCAGTATTTT
15 | NA | TRBJ1-1 | many | TRBV29-1 | CSGFGWGGENTEAFF | TGCAGCGGGTTCGGATGGGGGGGGGAGAACACTGAAGCTTTCTTT
15 | NA | TRBJ2-3 | many | TRBV19 | CASSRDPLLPDTQYF | TGTGCCAGTAGCCGGGACCCACTCCTCCCAGATACGCAGTATTTT
13 | NA | TRBJ2-3 | many | TRBV5-1 | CASSEGEPDTQYF | TGCGCCAGCAGCGAGGGGGAACCAGATACGCAGTATTTT
13 | TRBD1 | TRBJ2-7 | many | TRBV20-1 | CSAIRDRGYEQYF | TGCAGTGCTATTCGGGACAGGGGCTACGAGCAGTACTTC
19 | TRBD1 | TRBJ1-5 | NA | TRBV2 | CACCLAGGGAGHSNQPQHF | TGTGCCTGCTGTTTAGCGGGAGGGGGCGCCGGTCATAGCAATCAGCCCCAGCATTTT
17 | NA | TRBJ1-4 | NA | TRBV18 | CASSPRDGWPTNEKLFF | TGTGCCAGCTCACCCCGGGACGGATGGCCCACTAATGAAAAACTGTTTTTT
12 | NA | TRBJ1-2 | many | TRBV29-1 | CSVGMTNYGYTF | TGCAGCGTCGGAATGACTAACTATGGCTACACCTTC
14 | NA | TRBJ1-2 | many | TRBV7-3 | CASSLLARPDGYTF | TGTGCCAGCAGCTTACTCGCAAGGCCGGATGGCTACACCTTC
15 | NA | TRBJ1-1 | few | TRBV7-2 | CASSLFGQSNTEAFF | TGTGCCAGCAGCTTATTTGGACAGTCGAACACTGAAGCTTTCTTT
14 | NA | TRBJ2-7 | many | TRBV5-1 | CASSREMGSYEQYF | TGCGCCAGCAGCCGGGAGATGGGATCCTACGAGCAGTACTTC
14 | TRBD1 | TRBJ2-5 | many | TRBV5-1 | CASSSGTGFETQYF | TGCGCCAGCAGCTCCGGGACAGGGTTTGAGACCCAGTACTTC
14 | NA | TRBJ2-3 | many | TRBV5-5 | CASSLEWVTDTQYF | TGTGCCAGCAGCTTGGAGTGGGTGACAGATACGCAGTATTTT
14 | NA | TRBJ1-5 | many | TRBV6-5 | CASSWSDSNQPQHF | TGTGCCAGCAGTTGGTCGGATAGCAATCAGCCCCAGCATTTT
15 | NA | TRBJ1-1 | many | TRBV5-1 | CASSLVVNSDTEAFF | TGCGCCAGCAGCTTGGTCGTTAATTCGGACACTGAAGCTTTCTTT
14 | NA | TRBJ1-3 | many | TRBV28 | CASVQQGAGNTIYF | TGTGCCAGTGTTCAACAGGGTGCTGGAAACACCATATATTTT
13 | TRBD1 | TRBJ1-2 | NA | TRBV28 | CAIKDREVYGHTF | TGTGCCATTAAGGACAGGGAAGTCTATGGCCACACCTTC